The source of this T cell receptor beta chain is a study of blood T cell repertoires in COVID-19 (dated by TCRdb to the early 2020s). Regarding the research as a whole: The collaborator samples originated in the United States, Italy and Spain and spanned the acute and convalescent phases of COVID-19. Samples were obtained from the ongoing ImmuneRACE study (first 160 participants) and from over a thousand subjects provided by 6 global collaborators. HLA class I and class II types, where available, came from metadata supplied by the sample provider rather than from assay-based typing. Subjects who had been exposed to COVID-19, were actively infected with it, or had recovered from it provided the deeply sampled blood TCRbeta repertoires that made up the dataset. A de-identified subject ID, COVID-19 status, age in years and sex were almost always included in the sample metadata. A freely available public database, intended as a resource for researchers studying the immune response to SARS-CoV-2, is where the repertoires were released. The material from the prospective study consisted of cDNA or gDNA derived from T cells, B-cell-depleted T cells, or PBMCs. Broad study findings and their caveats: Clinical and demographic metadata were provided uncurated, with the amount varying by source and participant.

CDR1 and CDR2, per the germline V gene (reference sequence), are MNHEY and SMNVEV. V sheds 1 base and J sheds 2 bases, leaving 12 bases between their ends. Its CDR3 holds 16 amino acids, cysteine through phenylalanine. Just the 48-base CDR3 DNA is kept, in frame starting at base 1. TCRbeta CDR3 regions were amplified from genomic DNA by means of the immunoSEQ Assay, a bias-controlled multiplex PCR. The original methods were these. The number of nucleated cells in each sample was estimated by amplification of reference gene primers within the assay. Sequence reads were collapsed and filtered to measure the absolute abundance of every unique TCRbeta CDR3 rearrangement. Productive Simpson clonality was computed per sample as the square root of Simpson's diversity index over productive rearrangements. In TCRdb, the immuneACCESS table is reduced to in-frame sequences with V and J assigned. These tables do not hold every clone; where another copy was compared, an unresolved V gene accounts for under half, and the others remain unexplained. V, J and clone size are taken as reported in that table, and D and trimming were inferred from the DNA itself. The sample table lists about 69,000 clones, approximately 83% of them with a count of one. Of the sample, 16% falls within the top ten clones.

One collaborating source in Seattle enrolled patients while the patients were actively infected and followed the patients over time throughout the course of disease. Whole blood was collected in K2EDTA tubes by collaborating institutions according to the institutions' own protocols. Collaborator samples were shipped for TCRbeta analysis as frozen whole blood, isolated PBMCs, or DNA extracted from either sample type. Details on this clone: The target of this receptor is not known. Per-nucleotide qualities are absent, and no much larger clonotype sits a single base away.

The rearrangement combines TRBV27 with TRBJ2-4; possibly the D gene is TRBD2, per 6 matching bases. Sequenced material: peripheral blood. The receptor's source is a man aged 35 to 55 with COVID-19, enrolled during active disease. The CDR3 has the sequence CASSLLGGSSKNIQYF. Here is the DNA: TGTGCCAGCAGTTTATTGGGGGGTTCGTCCAAAAACATTCAGTACTTC.